This T cell receptor beta chain was sequenced in a study of blood T cell repertoires in COVID-19. Overall study: Samples of COVID-19 (acute and convalescent) were obtained from the United States, Italy and Spain. Nucleic acid was either cDNA or gDNA, and it came from T cells, B-cell-depleted T cells, or PBMCs.

Authors' processing steps: It was from reference gene primer amplification that nucleated cell counts were estimated. Libraries were prepared by immunoSEQ multiplex PCR; TCRdb keeps only in-frame clonotypes and omits some of them. V, J and clone size are taken as reported in that table, and D and trimming were inferred from the DNA itself. Among about 220,000 clones listed, more than 65% were seen once. Sequenced input: peripheral blood. This TCR derives from a woman aged 25 to 39 who had recovered from COVID-19.

CDR3 in DNA: TGCAGCGCCCCGGGGACTAGCACAAATGAGCAGTTCTTC. It translates to CSAPGTSTNEQFF. The genes are TRBV29-1 and TRBJ2-1; 9 bases match TRBD2. The CDR3 sequence is 13 residues long. Germline lookup yields CDR1 SQVTM and CDR2 ANQGSEA. V was pared by 7 bases and J by 7 bases, with 8 bases of the junction left unmatched.